The 5 T cell receptor beta chains in this list originate from one sample, sequenced in a study of patients and donors after allogeneic stem cell transplantation. TCRdb reprocessed the RT-PCR reads with MiXCR, giving one entry per CDR3 protein. This table holds approximately 200,000 distinct CDR3 sequences, less than 45% found once. Material for sequencing was blood, either unsorted or a sorted T cell fraction (not recorded which). These TCRs come from a human donor who was either an allogeneic HSCT recipient or a stem cell or donor lymphocyte infusion donor (not recorded which). It is not recorded whose cells these are; they may come from a transplant donor.

The rearrangement uses TRBV5-1 and TRBJ1-1; D gene unclear. V was cut by 1 base and J by 4 bases, with 14 bases left in between. CDR3 length equals 15 residues. The germline V gene encodes CDR1 SGHRS and CDR2 YFSETQ. The CDR3 loop reads CASSLSMGVRTEAFF. As DNA, the CDR3 is TGCGCCAGCAGCTTGTCGATGGGCGTTCGCACTGAAGCTTTCTTT.

The rearrangement links TRBV29-1 to TRBJ1-2, with 9 nucleotides matching TRBD1. The CDR3 consists of 15 residues. Trimming removed 3 bases from V and 3 bases from J; junction bases left unmatched: 8. Germline CDR1 SQVTM, CDR2 ANQGSEA. The CDR3 spells CSVEAGTGSYYGYTF. DNA for the CDR3: TGCAGCGTTGAGGCCGGGACAGGGTCTTACTATGGCTACACCTTC.

This clonotype was counted between two and nine times. The junction departs from germline at one end; a sequencing error may be responsible. J is TRBJ1-4 and V is TRBV12-3 or TRBV12-4; 9 bases match TRBD1. This CDR3 comprises 14 residues. In nucleotides, the CDR3 is TGTGCCAGCAGCTTAGGACAGGGGAATGAAAAACTGTTTTTT. Amino acid sequence: CASSLGQGNEKLFF.

This clonotype was seen more than once but under ten times. The CDR3 loop reads CASSRARVLDTEAFF. The CDR3, as DNA: TGTGCCAGTAGTCGTGCCAGGGTATTGGACACTGAAGCTTTCTTT. The genes are TRBV19 and TRBJ1-1, with D maybe TRBD1 (5 bases). Trimming shortened V by 5 bases and J by 3 bases, and 16 bases separated the two germline ends. CDR1 and CDR2 from the germline V gene are LNHDA and SQIVND (reference sequence). The CDR3 sequence is 15 residues long. The variable domain in full, with the rest retrieved from reference TRBV19 and TRBJ1-1, is DGGITQSPKYLFRKEGQNVTLSCEQNLNHDAMYWYRQDPGQGLRLIYYSQIVNDFQKGDIAEGYSVSREKKESFPLTVTSAQKNPTAFYLCASSRARVLDTEAFFGQGTRLTVV.

This chain uses TRBV20-1 with TRBJ2-1, with 16 positions matching TRBD2. The CDR3 runs 14 residues. V trimming: 6 bases; J trimming: 8 bases; junction bases outside the gene matches: 4. Looked up from germline, CDR1 is DFQATT and CDR2 is SNEGSKA (reference sequence). CDR3 region: CSAAGTSGRDEQFF. The CDR3, as DNA: TGCAGTGCAGCCGGGACTAGCGGGAGGGATGAGCAGTTCTTC.